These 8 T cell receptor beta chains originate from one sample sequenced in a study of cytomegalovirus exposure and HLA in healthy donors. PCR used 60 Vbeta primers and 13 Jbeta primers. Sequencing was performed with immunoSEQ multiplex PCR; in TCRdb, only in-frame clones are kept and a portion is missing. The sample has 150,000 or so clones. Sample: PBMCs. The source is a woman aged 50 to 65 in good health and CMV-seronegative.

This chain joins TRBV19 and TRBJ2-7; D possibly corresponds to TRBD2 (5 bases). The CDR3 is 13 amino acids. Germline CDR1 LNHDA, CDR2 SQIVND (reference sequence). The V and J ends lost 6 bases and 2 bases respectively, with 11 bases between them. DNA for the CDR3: TGTGCCAGTAGCGGACTGCTCACCTACGAGCAGTACTTC. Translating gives CASSGLLTYEQYF.

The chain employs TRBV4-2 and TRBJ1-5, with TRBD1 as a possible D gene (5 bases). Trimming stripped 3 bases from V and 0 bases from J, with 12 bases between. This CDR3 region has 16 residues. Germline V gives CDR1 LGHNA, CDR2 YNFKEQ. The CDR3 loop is CASSHGTEISNQPQHF. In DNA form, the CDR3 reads TGTGCCAGCAGCCACGGGACTGAGATTAGCAATCAGCCCCAGCATTTT.

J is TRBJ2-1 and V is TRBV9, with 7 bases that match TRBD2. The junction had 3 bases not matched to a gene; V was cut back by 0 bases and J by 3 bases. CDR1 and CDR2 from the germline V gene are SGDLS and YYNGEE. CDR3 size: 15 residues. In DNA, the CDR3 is TGTGCCAGCAGCGTAGGGGAGGGTCTCTACAATGAGCAGTTCTTC. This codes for CASSVGEGLYNEQFF.

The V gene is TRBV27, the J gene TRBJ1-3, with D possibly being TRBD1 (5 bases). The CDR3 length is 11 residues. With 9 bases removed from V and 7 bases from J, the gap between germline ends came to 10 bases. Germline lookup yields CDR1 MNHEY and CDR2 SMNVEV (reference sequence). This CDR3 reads CASRGGNTIYF. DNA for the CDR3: TGTGCCAGTCGGGGGGGGAACACCATATATTTT.

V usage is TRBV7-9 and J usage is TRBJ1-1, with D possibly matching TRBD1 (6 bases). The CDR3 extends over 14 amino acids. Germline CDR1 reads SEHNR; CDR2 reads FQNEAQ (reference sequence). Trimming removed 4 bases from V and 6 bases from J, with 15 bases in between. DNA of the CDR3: TGTGCCAGCAGCTCGCGGCAGGGGCGATCTGAAGCTTTCTTT. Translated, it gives CASSSRQGRSEAFF.

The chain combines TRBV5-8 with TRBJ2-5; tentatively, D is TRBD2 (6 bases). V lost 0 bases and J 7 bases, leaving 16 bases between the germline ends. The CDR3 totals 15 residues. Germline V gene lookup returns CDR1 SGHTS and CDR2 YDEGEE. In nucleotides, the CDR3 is TGTGCCAGCAGCTTGGTTGGTAGCGGCCAGGGGACCCAGTACTTC. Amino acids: CASSLVGSGQGTQYF.

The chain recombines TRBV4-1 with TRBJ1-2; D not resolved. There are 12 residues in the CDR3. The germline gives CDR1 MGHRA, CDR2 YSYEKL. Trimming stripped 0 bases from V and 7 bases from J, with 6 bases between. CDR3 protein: CASSQEFGGYTF. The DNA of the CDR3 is TGCGCCAGCAGCCAAGAGTTCGGTGGCTACACCTTC.

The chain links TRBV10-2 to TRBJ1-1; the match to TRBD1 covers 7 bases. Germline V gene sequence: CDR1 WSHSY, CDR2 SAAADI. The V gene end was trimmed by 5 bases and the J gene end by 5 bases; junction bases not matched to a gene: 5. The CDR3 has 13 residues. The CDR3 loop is CASSLQGSTEAFF. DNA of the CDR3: TGCGCCAGCAGTTTACAGGGGAGTACTGAAGCTTTCTTT.